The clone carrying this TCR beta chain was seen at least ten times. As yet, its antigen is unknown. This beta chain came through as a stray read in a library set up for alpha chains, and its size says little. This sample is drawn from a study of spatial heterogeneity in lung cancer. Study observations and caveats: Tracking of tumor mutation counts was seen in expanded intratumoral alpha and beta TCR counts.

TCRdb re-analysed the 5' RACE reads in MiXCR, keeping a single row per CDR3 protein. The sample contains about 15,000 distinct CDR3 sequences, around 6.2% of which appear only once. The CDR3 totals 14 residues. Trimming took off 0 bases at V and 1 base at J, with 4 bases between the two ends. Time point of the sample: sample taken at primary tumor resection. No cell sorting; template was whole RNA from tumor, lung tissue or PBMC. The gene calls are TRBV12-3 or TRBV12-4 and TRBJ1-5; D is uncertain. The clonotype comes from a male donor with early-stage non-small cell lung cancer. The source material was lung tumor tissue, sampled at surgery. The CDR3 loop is CASSLAGSNQPQHF. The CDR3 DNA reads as TGTGCCAGCAGTTTAGCCGGGAGCAATCAGCCCCAGCATTTT.